Detailed here is one T cell receptor beta chain. With 7 bases removed from V and 1 base from J, the gap between germline ends came to 10 bases. CDR1 is SNHLY and CDR2 is FYNNEI in the germline V gene. CDR3 length: 13 amino acids. This sample stems from a study of early T cells in non-severe SARS-CoV-2 infection. The TCR library protocol attached unique molecular identifiers to the individual cDNA molecules. TCRdb processed the 5' RACE reads anew with MiXCR; each CDR3 protein has one entry. This sample has over 85,000 distinct CDR3 sequences, with roughly an eighth found just once. Material: whole blood, obtained at baseline. The chain links TRBV2 to TRBJ2-5; TRBD1 might be the D (5 bases). The sequence derives from an adult who was a healthcare worker with PCR-confirmed SARS-CoV-2 infection or an uninfected control (not recorded which). The CDR3 here is CASTSRVQETQYF. In DNA form, the CDR3 reads TGTGCCAGCACCTCCAGGGTCCAAGAGACCCAGTACTTC.